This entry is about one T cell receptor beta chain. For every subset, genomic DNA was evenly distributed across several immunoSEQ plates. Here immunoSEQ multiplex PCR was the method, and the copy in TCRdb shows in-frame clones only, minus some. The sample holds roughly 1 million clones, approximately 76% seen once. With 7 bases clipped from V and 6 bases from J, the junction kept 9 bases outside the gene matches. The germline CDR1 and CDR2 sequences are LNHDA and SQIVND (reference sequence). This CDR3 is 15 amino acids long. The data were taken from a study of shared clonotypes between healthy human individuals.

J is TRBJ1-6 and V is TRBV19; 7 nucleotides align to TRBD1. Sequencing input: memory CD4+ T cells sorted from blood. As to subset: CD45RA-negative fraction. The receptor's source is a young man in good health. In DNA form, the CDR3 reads TGTGCCAGTAACACCGCGACAGGGACTAATTCACCCCTCCACTTT. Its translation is CASNTATGTNSPLHF.